Below, 25 T cell receptor beta chains from the same sample are listed, as sequenced in a study of shared clonotypes between healthy human individuals. Profiling relied on immunoSEQ multiplex PCR, and the TCRdb table lists in-frame clones only, not all of them. The profile shows over a million clones, about four fifths of them singletons. Sequenced sample: memory CD4+ T cells from PBMCs. The subset: CD45RA-negative fraction. Receptors originate from a man aged 18-30 years in good health. Some clones in this sample may be carry-over from other donors' samples.

The chain uses TRBV30 and TRBJ1-1; 10 positions agree with TRBD1. The CDR3 extends over 16 amino acids. V lost 6 bases and J lost 5; bases outside the gene matches: 15. Germline CDR1 is GTSNPN and CDR2 is SVGIG (reference sequence). The CDR3 sequence is CACATGTGDRGTEAFF. The CDR3 nucleotides read TGTGCCTGCGCGACCGGGACAGGGGACAGGGGAACTGAAGCTTTCTTT.

The CDR3 sequence is CASSADSYGYTF. CDR3 nucleotide sequence: TGTGCCAGCAGTGCGGACAGCTATGGCTACACCTTC. V gene TRBV2 combines with J gene TRBJ1-2; a weak D match, TRBD1 (6 bases). The CDR3 runs 12 residues. V shed 4 bases and J shed 4 bases, with 7 bases lying between them. The germline gives CDR1 SNHLY, CDR2 FYNNEI. The full variable domain, with the rest looked up from reference TRBV2 and TRBJ1-2, is EPEVTQTPSHQVTQMGQEVILRCVPISNHLYFYWYRQILGQKVEFLVSFYNNEISEKSEIFDDQFSVERPDGSNFTLKIRSTKLEDSAMYFCASSADSYGYTFGSGTRLTVV.

The chain is built from TRBV5-6 and TRBJ1-1; D is possibly TRBD1 (5 bases). From germline, CDR1 is SGHDT and CDR2 YYEEEE. V shed 4 bases and J shed 11 bases, with 15 bases lying between them. The CDR3 sequence is 12 residues long. The CDR3, as DNA: TGTGCCAGCAGCCGGAAATATACAGGTGCTTTCTTT. Translated, it gives CASSRKYTGAFF.

The gene calls are TRBV15 and TRBJ2-7; 7 nucleotides line up with TRBD1. The germline gives CDR1 LNHNV, CDR2 YYDKDF (reference sequence). The CDR3 is made up of 16 amino acids. Losses at the gene ends were 1 base for V and 2 bases for J; bases not matched to a gene: 8. For the CDR3, the DNA is TGTGCCACCAGCAGAGGGGTTGGGACAGAAGCCTACGAGCAGTACTTC. It yields the protein CATSRGVGTEAYEQYF.

This chain uses TRBV18 with TRBJ2-2; 8 bases line up with TRBD1. The CDR3 extends over 16 amino acids. After removal of 1 base from V and 1 base from J, the junction contained 2 bases not matched to a gene. Germline V CDR1 and CDR2: KGHSH, LQKENI. The CDR3 sequence is CASSPLGTGNTGELFF. CDR3 nucleotides: TGTGCCAGCTCACCACTGGGGACAGGGAACACCGGGGAGCTGTTTTTT.

The chain has TRBV28 and TRBJ2-5, with a possible D match to TRBD1 (6 bases). The V gene's germline CDR1 is MDHEN and CDR2 SYDVKM. V was clipped by 4 bases and J by 0 bases, with 9 bases between them. CDR3 length: 14 amino acids. CDR3 amino acids: CASSSGQNQETQYF. CDR3 DNA: TGTGCCAGCAGTTCGGGACAAAACCAAGAGACCCAGTACTTC.

The rearrangement links TRBV4-1 to TRBJ2-6; 7 bases agree with TRBD1. The V gene's germline CDR1 is MGHRA and CDR2 YSYEKL. V was clipped by 4 bases and J by 0 bases; unmatched bases: 3. The CDR3 is 16 residues long. The CDR3 region is CASSRGQASGANVLTF. DNA for the CDR3: TGCGCCAGCAGCCGCGGACAGGCCTCTGGGGCCAACGTCCTGACTTTC.

This chain links TRBV5-1 with TRBJ2-5; perhaps TRBD2 as D (6 bases). This CDR3 is 15 amino acids long. V lost 2 bases and J 4 bases, leaving 15 bases between the germline ends. Germline lookup yields CDR1 SGHRS and CDR2 YFSETQ. This chain's CDR3 is CASSFGTLGGETQYF. DNA for the CDR3: TGCGCCAGCAGCTTTGGGACCCTGGGGGGAGAGACCCAGTACTTC. The whole variable domain, remainder taken from reference TRBV5-1 and TRBJ2-5, is KAGVTQTPRYLIKTRGQQVTLSCSPISGHRSVSWYQQTPGQGLQFLFEYFSETQRNKGNFPGRFSGRQFSNSRSEMNVSTLELGDSALYLCASSFGTLGGETQYFGPGTRLLVL.

The count of this clone is one. This chain links TRBV4-1 with TRBJ2-1; either TRBD1 or TRBD2 may fit D (6 bases each). Germline V gene lookup returns CDR1 MGHRA and CDR2 YSYEKL. The CDR3 contains 17 residues. Trimming pared 1 base from V and 8 bases from J, leaving 21 bases between. The CDR3 nucleotides are TGCGCCAGCAGCCAAGGTCCGCAGGGGAAGAGGGGGGATGAGCAGTTCTTC. This encodes CASSQGPQGKRGDEQFF.

This clone came up a few times. The J gene is TRBJ2-7, the V gene TRBV4-1; 13 positions agree with TRBD2. Trimming took 4 bases from V and 6 from J; bases not matched to a gene: 6. The length of the CDR3 is 15 residues. Germline values: CDR1 MGHRA, CDR2 YSYEKL. The CDR3 DNA is TGCGCCAGCAGCCCCACGGGACTAGCGGGAACCGAGCAGTACTTC. Protein: CASSPTGLAGTEQYF.

This clone was seen once. The V gene is TRBV6-6, the J gene TRBJ1-5, with D possibly matching TRBD1 (5 bases). Germline CDR1 and CDR2: MNHNY and SVGAGI (reference sequence). Trimming pared 2 bases from V and 0 bases from J, leaving 11 bases between. The CDR3 spans 16 residues. The CDR3 nucleotides are TGTGCCAGCAGTTACGGGTTACAGGATAGCAATCAGCCCCAGCATTTT. Translating it yields CASSYGLQDSNQPQHF.

To note about this clone: Compared with germline, one end of the junction differs, possibly owing to a read error. This chain uses TRBV29-1 with TRBJ2-1, with D possibly TRBD2 on 5 matching bases. The germline V gene encodes CDR1 SQVTM and CDR2 ANQGSEA. CDR3 length: 14 amino acids. CDR3 sequence: CSVGLPKTYNEQFF. CDR3 nucleotides: TGCAGTGTTGGACTCCCGAAGACCTACAATGAGCAGTTCTTC.

The gene calls are TRBV7-3 and TRBJ2-7, with D possibly being TRBD2 (6 bases). This CDR3 contains 14 residues. Trimming pared 5 bases from V and 9 bases from J, leaving 20 bases between. Germline V lookup: CDR1 SGHTA, CDR2 FQGTGA. CDR3 DNA: TGTGCCAGCAGCCCTACCCCGGGACTGCCTTCGCAGTACTTC. Its translation is CASSPTPGLPSQYF.

This clone has just a few counts. The rearrangement uses TRBV21-1 and TRBJ2-5; the listed D gene, TRBD2, was not tested against the DNA. TRBV21-1 is designated a pseudogene. This CDR3 has 16 amino acids. CDR3 in amino acids: CASSKGSSSGGETQYF. The CDR3 DNA is TGTGCCAGCAGCAAAGGTTCAAGCTCCGGGGGGGAGACCCAGTACTTC.

The chain employs TRBV7-2 and TRBJ1-1; unclear D gene. The V gene lost 5 bases and the J gene lost 6 bases, with 22 bases spanning the gap. CDR1 is SGHTA and CDR2 is FQGNSA in the germline V gene. This CDR3 comprises 16 residues. The CDR3 region is CASSPLFRVGSAEAFF. CDR3 nucleotides: TGTGCCAGCAGCCCTCTCTTCCGAGTAGGATCGGCTGAAGCTTTCTTT.

CDR3 loop: CASSRKGEQFF. As DNA, the CDR3 is TGTGCCAGCAGTCGTAAGGGGGAGCAGTTCTTC. The V gene is TRBV27, the J gene TRBJ2-1; D is possibly TRBD1 (5 bases). V lost 5 bases and J lost 10, with 9 bases in between. The CDR3 extends over 11 amino acids. The germline V gene encodes CDR1 MNHEY and CDR2 SMNVEV (reference sequence).

The gene calls are TRBV6-5 and TRBJ2-3; D possibly corresponds to TRBD2 (6 bases). Germline values: CDR1 MNHEY, CDR2 SVGAGI. CDR3 length: 12 residues. The V end lost 5 bases, the J end lost 10 bases, and 13 bases lay between the germline ends. CDR3 in DNA: TGTGCCAGCAGTACGGGGGACGGAGCGCAGTATTTT. Amino acids: CASSTGDGAQYF.

V usage is TRBV4-1 and J usage is TRBJ2-1; tentatively, D is TRBD1 or TRBD2 (5 bases each). The germline V gene has CDR1 MGHRA and CDR2 YSYEKL. The V and J ends lost 4 bases and 8 bases respectively, with 21 bases between them. The CDR3 contains 16 residues. The CDR3 reads CASSPLGPRPFDEQFF. Here the CDR3 DNA reads TGCGCCAGCAGCCCCTTGGGACCTCGGCCCTTTGATGAGCAGTTCTTC.

The chain uses TRBV18 and TRBJ1-4; no reliable D call. Trimming left V 5 bases short and J 0 bases short, with 16 bases between. The CDR3 totals 17 residues. Germline values: CDR1 KGHSH, CDR2 LQKENI. The CDR3 nucleotides read TGTGCCAGCTCAAACACCGTCGAGGCAACAACTAATGAAAAACTGTTTTTT. Translation gives CASSNTVEATTNEKLFF.

This chain joins TRBV29-1 and TRBJ1-1; D unclear. Germline lookup yields CDR1 SQVTM and CDR2 ANQGSEA. CDR3 length: 11 amino acids. V gave up 6 bases and J gave up 10 bases, with 15 bases separating them. In DNA form, the CDR3 reads TGCAGCGTAGAAACAGTCCTCACAGCTTTCTTT. Its translation is CSVETVLTAFF.

The chain is built from TRBV18 and TRBJ2-5, with D possibly TRBD1 on 7 matching bases. Trimming removed 1 base from V and 1 base from J, with 13 bases in between. Germline CDR1 reads KGHSH; CDR2 reads LQKENI. CDR3 length: 16 amino acids. In DNA form, the CDR3 reads TGTGCCAGCTCACCACTCCCAGGGGGAGGCCAAGAGACCCAGTACTTC. Amino acid sequence: CASSPLPGGGQETQYF.

This clone occurred many times. This chain connects TRBV18 to TRBJ2-5; D unclear. The CDR3 length is 14 residues. Trimming took 2 bases from V and 2 from J, leaving 9 bases between them. The germline V gene has CDR1 KGHSH and CDR2 LQKENI. This CDR3 is CASSPMAEQETQYF. The CDR3 nucleotides are TGTGCCAGCTCACCAATGGCGGAACAAGAGACCCAGTACTTC.

This clone was counted a few times. The rearrangement joins TRBV6-5 to TRBJ2-4; D is unclear. Germline CDR1 is MNHEY and CDR2 is SVGAGI. V lost 8 bases and J 0 bases, leaving 5 bases between the germline ends. The CDR3 spans 12 residues. DNA for the CDR3: TGTGCCAGCTCGGGAGCCAAAAACATTCAGTACTTC. This sequence encodes CASSGAKNIQYF.

Concerning this clone: This could be a read error, since a much larger clone is one nucleotide away. The genes are TRBV9 and TRBJ2-7; TRBD1 aligns across 11 bases. The CDR3 has 14 amino acids. Germline assignment: CDR1 SGDLS and CDR2 YYNGEE. CDR3 in amino acids: CASSPDRGRYEQCF. CDR3 DNA sequence: TGTGCCAGCAGCCCGGACAGGGGGCGGTACGAGCAGTGCTTC. The full variable domain, with the rest looked up from reference TRBV9 and TRBJ2-7, is DSGVTQTPKHLITATGQRVTLRCSPRSGDLSVYWYQQSLDQGLQFLIQYYNGEERAKGNILERFSAQQFPDLHSELNLSSLELGDSALYFCASSPDRGRYEQCFGPGTRLTVT.

The genes are TRBV15 and TRBJ1-1, with D possibly TRBD1 on 6 matching bases. Trimming removed 0 bases at V and 7 bases at J, with 12 bases between. The CDR3 contains 14 residues. Germline lookup yields CDR1 LNHNV and CDR2 YYDKDF (reference sequence). CDR3 amino acids: CATSREGGGYEAFF. The CDR3 nucleotides are TGTGCCACCAGCAGAGAGGGAGGGGGATATGAAGCTTTCTTT. Variable domain in full (rest from reference TRBV15 and TRBJ1-1): DAMVIQNPRYQVTQFGKPVTLSCSQTLNHNVMYWYQQKSSQAPKLLFHYYDKDFNNEADTPDNFQSRRPNTSFCFLDIRSPGLGDTAMYLCATSREGGGYEAFFGQGTRLTVV.